The clone carrying this T cell receptor (beta chain) has a handful of counts. Its target is not known. V was pared by 7 bases and J by 2 bases, with 11 bases between. Germline lookup yields CDR1 ENHRY and CDR2 SYGVKD. The CDR3 contains 13 residues. All donors were healthy Caucasians. The data originate from a study of identical twins. Study findings and constraints: Recombination models fit unrelated individuals' TCR alpha sharing but underestimated twins'.

One entry per CDR3 protein, called by TCRdb with MiXCR from the 5' RACE reads. Of 450,000 to 600,000 distinct CDR3 sequences detected, under 25% appear once; the ten largest clones hold approximately 0.5%. This sample was shared with a second study, whose subject was yellow fever vaccine responses in identical twins.

This receptor was taken from a woman under 30 in good health. Sequencing was done on a sample of CD4+ T cells sorted from blood. The rearrangement uses TRBV10-3 and TRBJ1-2; TRBD1 might be the D (5 bases). The CDR3 coding sequence is TGTGCCATCATGAGGGACTCAAACTATGGCTACACCTTC. This gives the protein CAIMRDSNYGYTF.